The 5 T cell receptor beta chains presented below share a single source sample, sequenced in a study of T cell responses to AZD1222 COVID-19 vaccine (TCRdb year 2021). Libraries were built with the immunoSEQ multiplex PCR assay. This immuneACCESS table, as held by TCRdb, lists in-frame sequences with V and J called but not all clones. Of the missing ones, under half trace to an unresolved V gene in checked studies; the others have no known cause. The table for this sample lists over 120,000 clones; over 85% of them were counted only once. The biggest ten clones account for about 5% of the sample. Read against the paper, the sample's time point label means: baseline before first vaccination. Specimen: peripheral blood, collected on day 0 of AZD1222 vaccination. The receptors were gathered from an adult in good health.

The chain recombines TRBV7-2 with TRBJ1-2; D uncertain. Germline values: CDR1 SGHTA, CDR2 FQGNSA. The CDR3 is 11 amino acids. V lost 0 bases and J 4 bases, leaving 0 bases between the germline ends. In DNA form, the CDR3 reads TGTGCCAGCAGCTTAGCCTATGGCTACACCTTC. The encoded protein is CASSLAYGYTF.

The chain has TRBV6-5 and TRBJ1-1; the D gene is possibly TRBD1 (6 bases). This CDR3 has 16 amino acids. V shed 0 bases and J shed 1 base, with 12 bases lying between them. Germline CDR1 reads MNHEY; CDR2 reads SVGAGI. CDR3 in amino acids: CASSYSTGHWNTEAFF. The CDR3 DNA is TGTGCCAGCAGTTACTCGACGGGACACTGGAACACTGAAGCTTTCTTT.

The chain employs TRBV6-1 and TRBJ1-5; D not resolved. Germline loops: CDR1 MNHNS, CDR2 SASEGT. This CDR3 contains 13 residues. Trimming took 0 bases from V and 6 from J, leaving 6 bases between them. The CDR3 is CASSEALGQPQHF. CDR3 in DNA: TGTGCCAGCAGTGAAGCGCTTGGTCAGCCCCAGCATTTT.

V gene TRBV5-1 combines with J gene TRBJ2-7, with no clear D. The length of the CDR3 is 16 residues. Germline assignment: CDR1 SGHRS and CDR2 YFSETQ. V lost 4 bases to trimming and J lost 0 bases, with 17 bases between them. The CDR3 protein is CASSPEILIGSYEQYF. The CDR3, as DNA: TGCGCCAGCAGCCCGGAGATCCTCATCGGCTCCTACGAGCAGTACTTC.

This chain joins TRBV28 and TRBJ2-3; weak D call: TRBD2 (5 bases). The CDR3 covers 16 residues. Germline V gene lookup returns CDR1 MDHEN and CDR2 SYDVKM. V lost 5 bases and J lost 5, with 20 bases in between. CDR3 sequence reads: CASSPIRRTGGDTQYF. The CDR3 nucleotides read TGTGCCAGCAGTCCCATCCGCCGGACTGGAGGAGATACGCAGTATTTT.